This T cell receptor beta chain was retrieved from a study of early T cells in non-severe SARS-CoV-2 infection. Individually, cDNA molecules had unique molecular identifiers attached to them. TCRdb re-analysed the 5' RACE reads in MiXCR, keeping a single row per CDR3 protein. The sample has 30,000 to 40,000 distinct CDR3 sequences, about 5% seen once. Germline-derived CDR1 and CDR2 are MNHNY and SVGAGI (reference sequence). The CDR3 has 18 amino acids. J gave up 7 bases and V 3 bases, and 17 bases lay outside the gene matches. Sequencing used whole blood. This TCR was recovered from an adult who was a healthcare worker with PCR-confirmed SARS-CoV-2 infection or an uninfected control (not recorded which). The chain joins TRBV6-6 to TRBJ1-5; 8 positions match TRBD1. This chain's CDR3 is CASSYPDGTGDKGQPQHF. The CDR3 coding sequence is TGTGCCAGCAGTTATCCGGACGGGACAGGAGACAAGGGGCAGCCCCAGCATTTT.